This TCR beta chain was sequenced for a study of T cell responses to AZD1222 COVID-19 vaccine. Study observations and caveats: Donor demographics were predominantly white British with a female majority; clonal diversity may be underestimated.

The protocol was immunoSEQ multiplex PCR, while the TCRdb copy is restricted to in-frame clones and leaves out a portion. This table holds 95,000 to 150,000 clones, 85% to 90% found once. This clone was seen only once. Its antigen is undetermined. Trimming took off 3 bases at V and 7 bases at J, with 10 bases between the two ends. The CDR3 loop spans 13 amino acids. Germline V lookup: CDR1 KGHSH, CDR2 LQKENI. This TCR came from an adult in good health. The input for sequencing was peripheral blood, taken on day 0 of AZD1222 vaccination. J is TRBJ1-5 and V is TRBV18; no clear D. The CDR3 sequence is CASSPGVRQPQHF. For the CDR3, the DNA is TGTGCCAGCTCACCTGGGGTGCGGCAGCCCCAGCATTTT.